Listed below are T cell receptor beta chains from one sample, sequenced in a study of TIL therapy for anti-PD-1-resistant metastatic lung cancer. TCRdb keeps only in-frame clones here, not all; method: immunoSEQ multiplex PCR. The sample records about 12,000 clones, about three fifths being singletons. The sample here was tumor tissue, taken at baseline. These TCRs come from a person aged 25-79 years with non-small cell lung cancer. CDR3s include the opening cysteine and the closing phenylalanine or tryptophan. The D gene is left open where the match is weak. Clone size appears in some rows only: once, few, many, or a class for an expanded clone.

size	V	length	D	J	DNA	CDR3
few	TRBV9	15	TRBD1	TRBJ2-7	TGTGCCAGCAGCCCCCGGACAGGGGTCACCTACGAGCAGTACTTC	CASSPRTGVTYEQYF
.	TRBV19	14	.	TRBJ2-7	TGTGCCAGTAGTCCCCGGGACGGATTATACGAGCAGTACTTC	CASSPRDGLYEQYF
.	TRBV2	13	.	TRBJ1-1	TGTGCCAGCAGGATGGACAGCAACACTGAAGCTTTCTTT	CASRMDSNTEAFF
few	TRBV28	15	.	TRBJ1-5	TGTGCCAGCAGTCCCAATGGGGGCGGCAATCAGCCCCAGCATTTT	CASSPNGGGNQPQHF
.	TRBV19	14	.	TRBJ1-2	TGTGCCAGTAGTTCTCAAACAGGAATCTATGGCTACACCTTC	CASSSQTGIYGYTF
few	TRBV30	13	.	TRBJ2-3	TGTGCCTGGAGTGTACGGGACCCAGATACGCAGTATTTT	CAWSVRDPDTQYF
few	TRBV18	16	TRBD1	TRBJ1-3	TGTGCCAGCTCACCACCGGGACAGGGAGGCGGAAACACCATATATTTT	CASSPPGQGGGNTIYF
.	TRBV4-1	13	.	TRBJ2-5	TGCGCCAGCAGCCAAGCCGGTGAGGAGACCCAGTACTTC	CASSQAGEETQYF
.	TRBV5-8	14	.	TRBJ2-7	TGTGCCAGCAGCCAGACCCGGACAGCCTACGAGCAGTACTTC	CASSQTRTAYEQYF
.	TRBV5-4	15	.	TRBJ2-3	TGTGCCAGCAGCTTGGTTACAGTAGGGCCCGATACGCAGTATTTT	CASSLVTVGPDTQYF
few	TRBV7-3	14	.	TRBJ2-7	TGTGCCAGCAGCTTAGAGCCAGTAAACTACGAGCAGTACTTC	CASSLEPVNYEQYF
.	TRBV20-1	10	.	TRBJ2-3	TGCAGTGCTGGGACAGATACGCAGTATTTT	CSAGTDTQYF
.	TRBV9	15	TRBD1	TRBJ1-1	TGTGCCAGCAGCATAACCCCGGGACAGGGGGTTGAAGCTTTCTTT	CASSITPGQGVEAFF
.	TRBV11-2	13	.	TRBJ2-1	TGTGCCAGCAGCTTAGAGGGTATAGGTGAGCAGTTCTTC	CASSLEGIGEQFF
few	TRBV5-4	13	.	TRBJ1-6	TGTGCCAGCGGAGGGGGGCGCAACTCACCCCTCCACTTT	CASGGGRNSPLHF
.	TRBV30	12	.	TRBJ1-4	TGTGCCTGGAGGGGCTCTAATGAAAAACTGTTTTTT	CAWRGSNEKLFF
.	TRBV6-5	14	.	TRBJ2-3	TGTGCCAGCAGCCTTCAAGGAGGGACAGATACGCAGTATTTT	CASSLQGGTDTQYF
once	TRBV5-1	14	.	TRBJ2-1	TGCGCCAGCAGCTGGGGACTACAGGGGGATGAGCAGTTCTTC	CASSWGLQGDEQFF
.	TRBV6-2/TRBV6-3	15	TRBD1	TRBJ1-2	TGTGCCAGCAGTTACACCGAGACAGGGAGCCATGGCTACACCTTC	CASSYTETGSHGYTF
.	TRBV27	14	.	TRBJ1-1	TGTGCCAGCACCCTGCGGGGGGGTTGGACTGAAGCTTTCTTT	CASTLRGGWTEAFF
.	TRBV15	18	TRBD2	TRBJ2-2	TGTGCCACCAGCAGAGATCGAGGCGGGGGACTCCACACCGGGGAGCTGTTTTTT	CATSRDRGGGLHTGELFF
medium-sized	TRBV20-1	11	.	TRBJ2-1	TGCAGTGCTAGGGGTCGGGATGAGCAGTTCTTC	CSARGRDEQFF
.	TRBV19	17	TRBD1	TRBJ1-4	TGTGCCAGTAGCCATCGGGACAGGGGAGGTAATAATGAAAAACTGTTTTTT	CASSHRDRGGNNEKLFF
.	TRBV5-6	16	.	TRBJ2-3	TGTGCCAGCAGCCGCCTTGGCGGGCACCCCACAGATACGCAGTATTTT	CASSRLGGHPTDTQYF
.	TRBV11-2	15	.	TRBJ1-5	TGTGCCAGCAGCTTAGAAGTAGGGGGGCATCAGCCCCAGCATTTT	CASSLEVGGHQPQHF
.	TRBV7-3	15	TRBD2	TRBJ2-1	TGTGCCAGCAGCTTAGACCCGGGAGGGGTGAATGAGCAGTTCTTC	CASSLDPGGVNEQFF
.	TRBV6-6	12	.	TRBJ1-1	TGTGCCAGCGGCCAGGGAATCGCTGAAGCTTTCTTT	CASGQGIAEAFF
few	TRBV3-1/TRBV3-2	12	TRBD2	TRBJ2-1	TGTGCCAGCAGCCAGGTAGCGGGACAGCAGTTCTTC	CASSQVAGQQFF
few	TRBV9	16	TRBD1	TRBJ1-6	TGTGCCAGCACCAGCGGGACAGGGCGATATAATTCACCCCTCCACTTT	CASTSGTGRYNSPLHF
.	TRBV30	12	.	TRBJ1-1	TGTGCCTGGTACAGGGAGAACACTGAAGCTTTCTTT	CAWYRENTEAFF
.	TRBV29-1	16	.	TRBJ2-3	TGCAGCGTTGAAGGGGGACTTGGGACTAGCACAGATACGCAGTATTTT	CSVEGGLGTSTDTQYF
.	TRBV29-1	13	.	TRBJ2-2	TGCAGCGTTCCCAGCCGAGGGACCGGGGAGCTGTTTTTT	CSVPSRGTGELFF
.	TRBV25-1	13	.	TRBJ1-1	TGTGCCAGCAGTGACCGGGACTCTTCCGATGCTTTCTTT	CASSDRDSSDAFF
.	TRBV5-6	17	TRBD1	TRBJ1-5	TGTGCCAGCAGCTTGGGGTCGTCAGGGGGAAGCAATCAGCCCCAGCATTTT	CASSLGSSGGSNQPQHF
few	TRBV27	14	.	TRBJ2-1	TGTGCCAGCGCCAGGGGAGTACGCTACAATGAGCAGTTCTTC	CASARGVRYNEQFF
.	TRBV6-5	11	.	TRBJ2-7	TGTGCCACCGCACTTGACTACGAGCAGTACTTC	CATALDYEQYF
medium-sized	TRBV19	15	.	TRBJ1-5	TGTGCCAGTTCATTTGACAGAAGCAGCAATCAGCCCCAGCATTTT	CASSFDRSSNQPQHF
.	TRBV18	15	.	TRBJ1-3	TGTGCCAGCTCGTCGTCTGCGGGCTCTGGAAACACCATATATTTT	CASSSSAGSGNTIYF
.	TRBV11-2	16	TRBD1	TRBJ2-5	TGTGCCAGCAGCTTAGCTTGGACAGGGCAGAGCGAGACCCAGTACTTC	CASSLAWTGQSETQYF
once	TRBV19	15	TRBD1	TRBJ1-2	TGTGCCAGTAGACCCGGGACAGGGGAAGTCTATGGCTACACCTTC	CASRPGTGEVYGYTF
.	TRBV30	12	.	TRBJ1-2	TGTGCCTGGAGTATTCAAACGGGAGGCTACACCTTC	CAWSIQTGGYTF
.	TRBV7-7	18	.	TRBJ2-2	TGTGCCAGCAGCCCCGCTATTCGGCACAGGGCGAACACCGGGGAGCTGTTTTTT	CASSPAIRHRANTGELFF